Below are 12 T cell receptor beta chains sequenced from a single sample in a study of metastatic and nonmetastatic thyroid tumors. Thyroid surgery had not been preceded by any treatment in any patient. TCRdb re-analyzed the PCR reads through MiXCR. The data show approximately 4,500 clones, with roughly 33% seen just once and roughly two fifths held by the top ten. The sequencing sample was made of adjacent normal tissue. Source of these receptors: a male donor with papillary thyroid cancer or a benign thyroid nodule (not recorded which). Some clones in this sample may be carry-over from other donors' samples.

About this clone itself: The conserved final phenylalanine or tryptophan is absent from the CDR3, which likely points to a read error. The chain carries TRBV5-1 and TRBJ2-6; D perhaps matches TRBD2 (6 bases). The CDR3 runs 16 residues. V was shortened by 4 bases and J by 10 bases, with 21 bases between the two germline ends. Germline V gives CDR1 SGHRS, CDR2 YFSETQ. Here the CDR3 reads CASSAGSNSGSNVLTL. The DNA of the CDR3 is TGCGCCAGCAGCGCGGGGTCCAACTCTGGGTCTAACGTCCTGACTCTC.

The V and J genes are TRBV20-1 and TRBJ2-1, with 7 bases aligning to TRBD1. Germline lookup yields CDR1 DFQATT and CDR2 SNEGSKA (reference sequence). This CDR3 has 14 residues. Trimming at V came to 6 bases and at J to 7 bases, leaving 12 bases not matched to a gene. CDR3 DNA sequence: TGCAGTGCCTCCCAAGGGGGCGAAGGGAATGAGCAGTTCTTC. Translation gives CSASQGGEGNEQFF.

The CDR3 DNA follows: TGTGCCAGCAGCTTGGTGGGAGGGGGCCTTAACTATGGCTACACCTTC. Its translation is CASSLVGGGLNYGYTF. V and J are TRBV13 and TRBJ1-2; TRBD1 matches at 7 bases. The CDR3 extends over 16 amino acids. V dropped 3 bases and J dropped 1; count of bases not matched to a gene: 8. Germline values: CDR1 PRHDT, CDR2 FYEKMQ (reference sequence). Together with reference TRBV13 and TRBJ1-2, the CDR3 gives the full variable domain: AAGVIQSPRHLIKEKRETATLKCYPIPRHDTVYWYQQGPGQDPQFLISFYEKMQSDKGSIPDRFSAQQFSDYHSELNMSSLELGDSALYFCASSLVGGGLNYGYTFGSGTRLTVV.

The V gene is TRBV5-1, the J gene TRBJ2-7, with 7 bases fitting TRBD1. Germline trimming cut 0 bases from V and 0 bases from J; bases unmatched to any gene: 0. Germline-derived CDR1 and CDR2 are SGHRS and YFSETQ. The CDR3 extends over 14 amino acids. The CDR3 DNA reads TGCGCCAGCAGCTTGGGACAGGGCTCCTACGAGCAGTACTTC. Translated: CASSLGQGSYEQYF.

Relative to its sample, this clone is medium-sized. V and J are TRBV18 and TRBJ2-7, with 10 bases identical to TRBD2. V was clipped by 3 bases and J by 3 bases; unmatched bases: 8. The germline CDR1 and CDR2 sequences are KGHSH and LQKENI. The CDR3 is 16 residues long. Here the CDR3 reads CASSPPGTSVLYEQYF. The CDR3 bases are TGTGCCAGCTCACCGCCCGGGACTAGCGTACTCTACGAGCAGTACTTC.

The chain couples TRBV5-1 to TRBJ2-1; no clear D gene. CDR3 size: 12 residues. The germline V gene has CDR1 SGHRS and CDR2 YFSETQ. The V gene lost 4 bases and the J gene lost 5 bases, with 7 bases spanning the gap. The CDR3 sequence: CASSRADNEQFF. Written as DNA, the CDR3 is TGCGCCAGCAGCAGGGCGGACAATGAGCAGTTCTTC.

This clone was seen a handful of times. The chain is built from TRBV19 and TRBJ2-2, with D possibly TRBD1 on 6 matching bases. In germline, CDR1 is LNHDA, CDR2 SQIVND (reference sequence). Trimming stripped 4 bases from V and 4 bases from J, with 10 bases between. This CDR3 spans 14 amino acids. The CDR3 DNA reads as TGTGCCAGTAGTAAGAAAGGGGGCACCGGGGAGCTGTTTTTT. Protein: CASSKKGGTGELFF.

This clone was picked up a small number of times. The chain links TRBV2 to TRBJ2-2; D is unclear. Germline V CDR1 and CDR2: SNHLY, FYNNEI. V lost 3 bases and J 7 bases, leaving 9 bases between the germline ends. The CDR3 runs to 13 residues. CDR3: CASSDKVDGELFF. The CDR3 nucleotides read TGTGCCAGCAGTGACAAGGTGGACGGGGAGCTGTTTTTT.

This clone is large. The rearrangement uses TRBV27 and TRBJ2-2, with 8 bases lining up with TRBD1. The CDR3 extends over 17 amino acids. The V and J ends lost 6 bases and 4 bases, in that order; junction bases with no gene match: 13. Germline lookup yields CDR1 MNHEY and CDR2 SMNVEV (reference sequence). The CDR3 sequence: CASSWGLDRVFTGELFF. CDR3 sequence (DNA): TGTGCCAGCAGCTGGGGTTTGGACAGGGTATTCACCGGGGAGCTGTTTTTT.

This clone showed up just once. V and J are TRBV5-1 and TRBJ2-3; 7 bases map to TRBD2. Per germline, CDR1 SGHRS and CDR2 YFSETQ. J lost 0 bases, V lost 2 bases, and 0 bases had no gene match. This CDR3 comprises 14 residues. The CDR3 DNA follows: TGCGCCAGCAGCTTTAGCGGGAGCACAGATACGCAGTATTTT. Protein sequence: CASSFSGSTDTQYF.

Turning to this clone: The conserved phenylalanine or tryptophan normally closing the CDR3 is absent here, so this likely arose from a read error. The chain joins TRBV28 to TRBJ2-5; D perhaps matches TRBD2 (5 bases). The length of the CDR3 is 16 residues. Germline CDR1 MDHEN, CDR2 SYDVKM. Trimming cost V 6 bases and J 0 bases, with 17 bases left between them. CDR3 sequence: CASRLLSSGNQETQYV. The CDR3 DNA reads TGTGCCAGCAGACTCCTTTCAAGCGGTAACCAAGAGACCCAGTACGTC.

By frequency in the sample, this clone is medium-sized. The chain carries TRBV20-1 and TRBJ1-5; D remains unclear. Germline CDR1 and CDR2: DFQATT and SNEGSKA (reference sequence). The V end lost 1 base, the J end lost 8 bases, and 12 bases lay between the germline ends. This CDR3 has 13 amino acids. CDR3 sequence reads: CSARGGGMEPQHF. CDR3 nucleotides: TGCAGTGCTAGAGGGGGTGGTATGGAGCCCCAGCATTTT.